What follows describes a single T cell receptor beta chain. Its antigen remains unidentified. Base qualities are not recorded, but no much larger clone differs from it by a single base. Reading the germline V gene gives CDR1 SGHAT and CDR2 FQNNGV. Unmatched junction bases come to 4, with V trimmed by 2 bases and J by 0 bases. The cysteine opens and the phenylalanine closes a CDR3 of 17 amino acids. The kept DNA is CDR3 alone, 51 bases in frame from the first base. Libraries were made using 5' RACE. The instrument given in TCRdb is Illumina HiSeq 2500. A second roughly 6 to 11 cycle PCR used a sample-barcoded 5' primer and a J-beta primer mix. A template-switch 5' adaptor carrying 12 random nucleotides introduced a unique molecular identifier onto each TCR beta cDNA molecule. Each sample yielded at least 2.5 million CDR3-containing paired-end reads. First-strand cDNA was synthesized from all RNA with the Mint cDNA synthesis kit, primed by a TRBC-specific oligonucleotide. After uracil-DNA glycosylase treatment, a first 18-cycle PCR used universal primers M1SS and BC2_uni_R on all cDNA. As for the original processing: For normalization, 1 million high-quality reads were randomly selected from each sample, with every read carrying a distinct molecular identifier. Instead of being binned into consensus sequences, reads with shared molecular identifiers were discarded. MiTCR, run with a Q25 quality threshold and the strictest error-elimination algorithm, handled CDR3 identification, clonotype clustering and error correction. Lower-bound total TCR beta diversity was estimated with a nonparametric unseen species model using Euler transformation. TCRdb reanalyzed the raw reads on its own, using fastp at Q25 for trimming and MiXCR for clone calling, and kept in-frame beta chains. Each record represents a unique CDR3 protein, reported with the most common genes and DNA among its rows. It is TCRdb's table, rather than the study itself, that gives the V and J calls and clone size. This sample holds about 970,000 distinct CDR3 sequences; 45% to 60% were observed only once. Of the sample, about a fifth falls within the top ten clones.

This entry comes from a study of blood T cells in healthy people across ages (dated by TCRdb to between 2014 and 2017). General notes on the study: Template switching captured roughly one uniquely barcoded TCR beta cDNA molecule per two T cells in model experiments. The donors were divided into four age groups: young (average roughly 15 years), middle-aged (about 40), aged (approximately 62) and long-lived (about 84). The study analyzed two additional independent replicas of 1 million unique cDNA reads from the same blood draw for two donors, one aged 18 to 30 and one aged 80 or older. The study measured age-related changes in TCR beta repertoire diversity using deep sequencing normalized with unique cDNA molecular identifiers. Donors of different ages were randomly distributed across sequencing lanes to avoid experimental bias.

Study-level results and caveats: Conclusive comparison of naive and antigen-experienced compartments was prevented by the profiling of bulk unsorted PBMCs. A strong correlation was found between observed TCR beta diversity and the percentage of naive T cells measured by flow cytometry. As age increased, observed TCR beta diversity per million T cells dropped in a roughly linear way, and a significant reduction was already evident by age 40. Total diversity estimates from one million sequenced T cells were considered lower bounds and underestimates. Compared with the aged group, the long-lived group had more naive CD4+ T cells, fewer expanded clones and increased TCR diversity, a pattern suggesting age selection. Donor CMV infection status was unknown, potentially confounding age-related changes in expanded clonotypes.

The donors were some 39 Caucasian individuals from Russia, aged roughly 6 to 100 years, who were systemically healthy. Each donor gave 9.5 to 10 milliliters of peripheral blood, drawn into EDTA-treated Vacutainer tubes. PBMCs were isolated by Ficoll-Paque density-gradient centrifugation, with at least 7 million obtained per sample. Total RNA was extracted from PBMCs with Trizol reagent, with at least 5.5 micrograms obtained per sample. For every donor, an aliquot of PBMCs went through flow cytometry to measure the percentages of naive CD45RAhigh/CD27high T cells. The sequence joins TRBV11-2 to TRBJ2-6; TRBD2 agrees with 7 junctional bases. This sequence originates from a woman aged 55-70 years in good health. The specimen sequenced was blood. The DNA is TGTGCCAGCAGCTTAATGGGCGGGAGCTCTGGGGCCAACGTCCTGACTTTC. Its protein is CASSLMGGSSGANVLTF.